This TCR beta chain was retrieved from a study of T cell repertoires in cytomegalovirus infection. Study details: Both CMV infection and a matching HLA type were indicated by public TCR beta signatures.

TCRdb re-called the reads with MiXCR, one entry per CDR3 protein. The sample has around 340,000 distinct CDR3 sequences, 25% to 30% seen once. A word on this clonotype: Its specificity is not known.

V lost 4 bases and J 8 bases, leaving 20 bases between the germline ends. This CDR3 region has 15 residues. CDR1 and CDR2 from the germline V gene are SGDLS and YYNGEE. This TCR derives from a human donor in good health (CMV status not recorded). Some clones in this sample may be carry-over from other donors' samples. The input for sequencing was cultured PBMCs, taken from culture after CMV antigen stimulation. The chain carries TRBV9 and TRBJ2-3, with TRBD2 as a possible D gene (6 bases). The CDR3 reads CASSNFRQGGATQYF. Here the CDR3 DNA reads TGTGCCAGCAGCAATTTTCGGCAGGGAGGTGCTACGCAGTATTTT.